This passage covers 20 T cell receptor beta chains from one sample sequenced in a study of regulatory T cells in long-lasting Graves disease. This sample's time point: persistent/refractory GD, antithyroid drugs over 5 years with positive TRAb. From RNA extracted from PBMCs, the TCR library was made. iRepertoire HTBI primers and Arm-PCR of CDR3 regions built TCR beta libraries. Via MiXCR, TCRdb re-called the multiplex PCR reads, giving one row per CDR3 protein. The sample lists about 460,000 distinct CDR3 sequences; under 25% were seen once. The sequences come from peripheral blood mononuclear cells (PBMCs), collected when the disease was refractory, from a patient treated with antithyroid drugs. Receptor source: a female donor with Graves disease.

This clonotype was detected ten times or more. The V and J genes are TRBV7-2 and TRBJ2-5; possibly TRBD1 for D (6 bases). The germline gives CDR1 SGHTA, CDR2 FQGNSA. Trimming shortened V by 5 bases and J by 2 bases, and 12 bases separated the two germline ends. The CDR3 has 14 amino acids. CDR3 nucleotide sequence: TGTGCCAGCAGCCCAGGGGACGTGCAAGAGACCCAGTACTTC. Translating it yields CASSPGDVQETQYF.

The chain links TRBV4-1 to TRBJ1-2; a weak D match, TRBD1 (5 bases). The length of the CDR3 is 13 residues. The germline V gene encodes CDR1 MGHRA and CDR2 YSYEKL. The V end lost 0 bases, the J end lost 9 bases, and 11 bases lay between the germline ends. CDR3 in amino acids: CASSQDAGVSYTF. In DNA, the CDR3 is TGCGCCAGCAGCCAAGATGCGGGGGTGAGCTACACCTTC.

This clonotype was seen ten or more times. V usage is TRBV11-2 and J usage is TRBJ2-5; the D is unclear. The V gene lost 3 bases and the J gene lost 1 base, with 6 bases spanning the gap. The CDR3 has 13 residues. CDR1 and CDR2 from the germline V gene are SGHAT and FQNNGV. The CDR3 reads CASSFGRQETQYF. CDR3 coding DNA: TGTGCCAGCAGCTTTGGTCGCCAAGAGACCCAGTACTTC.

The J gene is TRBJ1-1, the V gene TRBV13; tentative D call: TRBD1 (5 bases). Germline V gene lookup returns CDR1 PRHDT and CDR2 FYEKMQ (reference sequence). This CDR3 contains 14 residues. The V gene lost 5 bases and the J gene lost 2 bases, with 12 bases spanning the gap. CDR3 sequence (DNA): TGTGCCAGCAGCAAAGGGGTCAGAAACACTGAAGCTTTCTTT. Its translation is CASSKGVRNTEAFF.

This clonotype was seen a few times. V and J are TRBV11-2 and TRBJ1-1; D is uncertain. CDR1 and CDR2 (germline): SGHAT, FQNNGV. Trimming took 5 bases from V and 0 from J, leaving 7 bases between them. The CDR3 totals 13 residues. As DNA, the CDR3 is TGTGCCAGCAGCGCCTCCATGAACACTGAAGCTTTCTTT. Translation gives CASSASMNTEAFF.

There are many counts of this clonotype. The rearrangement links TRBV28 to TRBJ2-7, with D perhaps TRBD2 (7 bases). The V and J ends lost 3 bases and 3 bases respectively, with 18 bases between them. Germline V lookup: CDR1 MDHEN, CDR2 SYDVKM. The CDR3 sequence is 16 residues long. The CDR3 nucleotides read TGTGCCAGCAGTTTGGGGGGGGCTAGCGGTTTCTACGAGCAGTACTTC. Its translation: CASSLGGASGFYEQYF.

The V and J genes are TRBV29-1 and TRBJ1-5; no firm D call. The V gene lost 4 bases and the J gene lost 1 base, with 8 bases spanning the gap. The CDR3 is 13 residues long. Germline CDR1 SQVTM, CDR2 ANQGSEA. CDR3 bases: TGCAGCGTTGCGCGCGGGAGCAATCAGCCCCAGCATTTT. Translating it yields CSVARGSNQPQHF. The whole variable domain, filled in from reference TRBV29-1 and TRBJ1-5, reads SAVISQKPSRDICQRGTSLTIQCQVDSQVTMMFWYRQQPGQSLTLIATANQGSEATYESGFVIDKFPISRPNLTFSTLTVSNMSPEDSSIYLCSVARGSNQPQHFGDGTRLSIL.

This clonotype was seen ten or more times. The J gene is TRBJ1-2, the V gene TRBV28; D is possibly TRBD1 (6 bases). Trimming pared 6 bases from V and 8 bases from J, leaving 16 bases between. Germline assignment: CDR1 MDHEN and CDR2 SYDVKM. CDR3 length equals 13 residues. The CDR3 DNA follows: TGTGCCAGCAGCCCCTGGGGGCTAGGGGGCTACACCTTC. Its protein is CASSPWGLGGYTF.

This clonotype came up many times. The chain employs TRBV7-9 and TRBJ2-5, with D possibly being TRBD1 (5 bases). Germline V lookup: CDR1 SEHNR, CDR2 FQNEAQ (reference sequence). With 3 bases removed from V and 5 bases from J, the gap between germline ends came to 16 bases. The CDR3 extends over 15 amino acids. CDR3 sequence: CASSFSTGAKETQYF. The CDR3 nucleotides are TGTGCCAGCAGCTTTAGTACAGGCGCTAAGGAGACCCAGTACTTC.

This clonotype occurred many times. The genes are TRBV12-3 or TRBV12-4 and TRBJ1-5; TRBD1 is a possible D gene (5 bases). This CDR3 has 14 amino acids. Between the trimmed V and J ends, which lost 0 bases and 11 bases, there was a span of 14 bases. The CDR3 nucleotides are TGTGCCAGCAGTTTAGCAGGGGTTGGCGGTGCCCAGCATTTT. This encodes CASSLAGVGGAQHF.

The genes are TRBV18 and TRBJ1-2, with a weak D call TRBD1 (6 bases). V shed 0 bases and J shed 4 bases, with 15 bases lying between them. The CDR3 length is 16 residues. Germline CDR1 and CDR2: KGHSH and LQKENI. The CDR3 region is CASSPPEGGNRYGYTF. The CDR3 nucleotides are TGTGCCAGCTCACCACCGGAGGGGGGGAACCGCTATGGCTACACCTTC.

Only a few counts were recorded for this clonotype. This chain uses TRBV20-1 with TRBJ1-1, with D unclear. CDR3 length equals 12 residues. V was cut by 6 bases and J by 1 base, with 9 bases left in between. Looked up from germline, CDR1 is DFQATT and CDR2 is SNEGSKA (reference sequence). CDR3 loop: CSAGESNTEAFF. The CDR3, as DNA: TGCAGTGCGGGAGAGTCGAACACTGAAGCTTTCTTT.

The chain carries TRBV28 and TRBJ2-1, with TRBD2 as a possible D gene (6 bases). The CDR3 has 14 residues. The V end lost 5 bases, the J end lost 9 bases, and 17 bases lay between the germline ends. Germline CDR1 MDHEN, CDR2 SYDVKM. This CDR3 is CASSPLTGGLEQFF. In nucleotides, the CDR3 is TGTGCCAGCAGTCCCCTGACCGGGGGTCTTGAGCAGTTCTTC. Based on the CDR3 plus reference TRBV28 and TRBJ2-1, the full variable domain is DVKVTQSSRYLVKRTGEKVFLECVQDMDHENMFWYRQDPGLGLRLIYFSYDVKMKEKGDIPEGYSVSREKKERFSLILESASTNQTSMYLCASSPLTGGLEQFFGPGTRLTVL.

Comment on this clonotype: It may be a read error: a sequence one base away is much more abundant. CDR3 nucleotides: TGTGCCAGCAGTGAAGCAGGAGAGGGCGGGCAGTACTTC. As protein: CASSEAGEGGQYF. The gene calls are TRBV7-8 and TRBJ2-7; D perhaps matches TRBD2 (5 bases). Germline loops: CDR1 SGHVS, CDR2 FQNEAQ. This CDR3 is built from 13 residues. Trimming took 6 bases from V and 9 from J, leaving 18 bases between them.

The CDR3 region is CASSSVRSYEQYF. DNA of the CDR3: TGCGCCAGCAGCTCAGTGCGATCCTACGAGCAGTACTTC. V and J are TRBV5-1 and TRBJ2-7; D remains unclear. The ends were cut back, 3 bases at V and 1 base at J, with 8 bases in the middle. The length of the CDR3 is 13 residues. CDR1 is SGHRS and CDR2 is YFSETQ in the germline V gene. Full variable domain (outside the CDR3, taken from reference TRBV5-1 and TRBJ2-7): KAGVTQTPRYLIKTRGQQVTLSCSPISGHRSVSWYQQTPGQGLQFLFEYFSETQRNKGNFPGRFSGRQFSNSRSEMNVSTLELGDSALYLCASSSVRSYEQYFGPGTRLTVT.

The chain has TRBV5-1 and TRBJ1-1, with D uncertain. Germline CDR1 SGHRS, CDR2 YFSETQ. V gave up 6 bases and J gave up 3 bases, with 12 bases separating them. The length of the CDR3 is 13 residues. DNA of the CDR3: TGCGCCAGCAAGTTGCGTGGGGACACTGAAGCTTTCTTT. This encodes CASKLRGDTEAFF.

This clonotype was seen repeatedly, ten times or more. The rearrangement uses TRBV12-3 or TRBV12-4 and TRBJ1-2; 7 bases line up with TRBD1. V lost 7 bases and J lost 3; bases outside the gene matches: 8. The CDR3 is 14 residues long. This CDR3 reads CASNNAGTDYGYTF. CDR3 DNA: TGTGCCAGCAACAACGCTGGGACAGACTATGGCTACACCTTC.

This clonotype came up many times. V usage is TRBV6-5 and J usage is TRBJ2-7; weak D call: TRBD2 (5 bases). The length of the CDR3 is 14 residues. Looked up from germline, CDR1 is MNHEY and CDR2 is SVGAGI. The V end lost 2 bases, the J end lost 3 bases, and 11 bases lay between the germline ends. CDR3: CASSYRAEYYEQYF. The CDR3 region has the DNA TGTGCCAGCAGTTACAGAGCGGAGTACTACGAGCAGTACTTC.

This clonotype was found a few times. The CDR3 loop is CAISGTPANTGELFF. The CDR3 DNA is TGTGCCATCAGTGGGACACCCGCAAACACCGGGGAGCTGTTTTTT. This chain links TRBV10-3 with TRBJ2-2, with a possible D match to TRBD1 (5 bases). Germline V gives CDR1 ENHRY, CDR2 SYGVKD. CDR3 size: 15 residues. Trimming left V 4 bases short and J 2 bases short, with 11 bases between.

The rearrangement uses TRBV19 and TRBJ1-1; weak D call: TRBD1 (5 bases). V gave up 3 bases and J gave up 4 bases, with 12 bases separating them. Germline V gene sequence: CDR1 LNHDA, CDR2 SQIVND (reference sequence). The CDR3 consists of 14 residues. CDR3 nucleotide sequence: TGTGCCAGTAGTATTCCGCCAGGGTTCACTGAAGCTTTCTTT. Residues: CASSIPPGFTEAFF.